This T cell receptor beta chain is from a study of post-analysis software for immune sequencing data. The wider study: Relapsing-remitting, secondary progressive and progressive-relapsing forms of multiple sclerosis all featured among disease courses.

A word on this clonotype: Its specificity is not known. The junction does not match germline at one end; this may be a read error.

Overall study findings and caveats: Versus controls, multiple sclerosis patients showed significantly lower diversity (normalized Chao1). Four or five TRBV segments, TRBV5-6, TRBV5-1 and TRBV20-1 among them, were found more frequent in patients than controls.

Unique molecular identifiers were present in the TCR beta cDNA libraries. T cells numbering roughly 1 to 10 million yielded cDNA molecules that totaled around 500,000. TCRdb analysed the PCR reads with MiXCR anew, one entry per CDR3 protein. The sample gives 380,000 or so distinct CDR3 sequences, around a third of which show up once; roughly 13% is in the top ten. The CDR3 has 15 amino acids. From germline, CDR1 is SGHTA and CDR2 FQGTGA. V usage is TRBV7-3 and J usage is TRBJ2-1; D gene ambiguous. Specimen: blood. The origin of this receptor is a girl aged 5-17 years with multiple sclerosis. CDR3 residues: CAGSLTGDAYNEQFF. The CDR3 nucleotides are TGTGCCGGCAGCTTAACGGGTGACGCGTACAATGAGCAGTTCTTC.